The rows below give T cell receptor beta chains drawn from one sample of a study of blood T cell repertoires in COVID-19. TCRdb keeps only in-frame clones here, not all; method: immunoSEQ multiplex PCR. The table lists about 94,000 clones, roughly 70% of them singletons. Sequences were obtained from peripheral blood. All receptors come from an older man with COVID-19, enrolled during active disease. The CDR3 runs from the conserved cysteine through the conserved F or W. D genes are given only for firm matches. Only some rows state a clone size, as once, few, many or a class for expanded clones.

D	size	V	J	DNA	CDR3
TRBD1	few	TRBV19	TRBJ1-5	TGTGCCAGTAAACCCCGGACAGGGGGCAATCAGCCCCAGCATTTT	CASKPRTGGNQPQHF
NA	NA	TRBV30	TRBJ2-3	TGTGCCTGGAGTGTAGGGCTAGCGGATACGCAGTATTTT	CAWSVGLADTQYF
NA	NA	TRBV5-4	TRBJ2-5	TGTGCCAGCAGCTTGGCGGGGACACAAGAGACCCAGTACTTC	CASSLAGTQETQYF
TRBD2	NA	TRBV15	TRBJ2-2	TGTGCCACCAGCAGTATATACCGGGAGGACGATCGGGAGCTGTTTTTT	CATSSIYREDDRELFF
NA	NA	TRBV7-9	TRBJ2-7	TGTGCCAGCAGCTCTAGTGGGGCCTACTACGAGCAGTACTTC	CASSSSGAYYEQYF
TRBD2	NA	TRBV9	TRBJ2-5	TGTGCCAGCAGCGTAGGGATAGCGGGATCTGAGGAGACCCAGTACTTC	CASSVGIAGSEETQYF
TRBD1	NA	TRBV5-1	TRBJ1-1	TGCGCCAGCAGCGCGGGACAGGAAGGCGCTGAAGCTTTCTTT	CASSAGQEGAEAFF
TRBD1	NA	TRBV29-1	TRBJ1-1	TGCAGCGTTGGGACTTGGGGACAGGGCAGCTCTGAAGCTTTCTTT	CSVGTWGQGSSEAFF
NA	NA	TRBV18	TRBJ1-3	TGTGCCAGCTCAATCACCGAGAGCTCTGGAAACACCATATATTTT	CASSITESSGNTIYF
TRBD2	NA	TRBV7-8	TRBJ2-1	TGTGCCAGCAGCCCGAGGACTAGCGCAATGGTCCTAAGCTCCTACAATGAGCAGTTCTTC	CASSPRTSAMVLSSYNEQFF
NA	NA	TRBV4-1	TRBJ2-7	TGCGCCAGCAGCCACGGGACTTCGAGCTCCTACGAGCAGTACTTC	CASSHGTSSSYEQYF
NA	few	TRBV6-5	TRBJ2-2	TGTGCCAGCAAAACAGGGTCCCCCGGGGAGCTGTTTTTT	CASKTGSPGELFF
NA	NA	TRBV6-6	TRBJ2-2	TGTGCCAGCAGTTTAGAATCCAGGGAGCTGTTTTTT	CASSLESRELFF
NA	NA	TRBV6-5	TRBJ2-7	TGTGCCAGCAGTTACTCTGGGCCTCTCCCTGGCGAGCAGTACTTC	CASSYSGPLPGEQYF
NA	few	TRBV4-2	TRBJ2-3	TGTGCCAGCAGCCAAGGGGCAGGGAGCACAGATACGCAGTATTTT	CASSQGAGSTDTQYF
TRBD2	NA	TRBV9	TRBJ2-5	TGTGCCAGCAGCGTAGAGAACGGGAGGGAAGAGACCCAGTACTTC	CASSVENGREETQYF
TRBD1	NA	TRBV19	TRBJ2-7	TGTGCCAGTAAAGGGGCAGGGGGCTCCTACGAGCAGTACTTC	CASKGAGGSYEQYF
TRBD2	once	TRBV2	TRBJ2-1	TGTGCCAGCAGTGAAGCGCCGGGGGGGGTTAGTGAGCAGTTCTTC	CASSEAPGGVSEQFF
TRBD1	NA	TRBV7-6	TRBJ1-2	TGTGCCAGCAGCTTAGGGGGGACAGGGGGATATGGCTACACCTTC	CASSLGGTGGYGYTF
NA	NA	TRBV15	TRBJ2-7	TGTGCCACCAGCAGAGTTTCCGGGAGCGAGCAGTACTTC	CATSRVSGSEQYF
NA	NA	TRBV28	TRBJ2-1	TGTGCCAGCACCAAATCTACGGATGAGCAGTTCTTC	CASTKSTDEQFF
NA	NA	TRBV10-3	TRBJ2-1	TGTGCCATCAGTGAGTCAACCGGGAGCTCCTACAATGAGCAGTTCTTC	CAISESTGSSYNEQFF
NA	NA	TRBV7-2	TRBJ2-4	TGTGCCAGCAGCTTAGGACAGTCCCTTCAGAACTTC	CASSLGQSLQNF
TRBD1	NA	TRBV7-2	TRBJ2-3	TGTGCCAGCAGTTATCCCGGGACAGGGGGCACGCAGTATTTT	CASSYPGTGGTQYF
TRBD1	NA	TRBV3-1/TRBV3-2	TRBJ1-6	TGTGCCAGCAGCCAAGTAGGGACAGGATTTTCACCCCTCCACTTT	CASSQVGTGFSPLHF
TRBD1	NA	TRBV7-3	TRBJ1-2	TGTGCCAGCAGCCTAACCGGGACAGGGGGCCTTGGCTACACCTTC	CASSLTGTGGLGYTF
TRBD2	few	TRBV4-1	TRBJ2-3	TGCGCCAGCAGCCAGCCCCGGAAGAGGCGGGGGGAACGGGATACGCAGTATTTT	CASSQPRKRRGERDTQYF
NA	few	TRBV4-2	TRBJ1-2	TGTGCCAGCAGCCACGGCCTGGACAGTCCTAACTATGGCTACACCTTC	CASSHGLDSPNYGYTF
NA	NA	TRBV25-1	TRBJ1-2	TGTGCCAGCAGTGAGGAAGGAGGCATGGGCTATGGCTACACCTTC	CASSEEGGMGYGYTF